This T cell receptor beta chain was obtained from a study of memory CD4+ T cells and cytomegalovirus serostatus. Only in-frame clones appear in the TCRdb table, and some are missing; sequencing was by immunoSEQ multiplex PCR. This table holds about 38,000 clones, less than 80% found once. Germline CDR1 and CDR2: MDHEN and SYDVKM. There are 15 residues in the CDR3. V was clipped by 3 bases and J by 0 bases, with 9 bases between them. Single viable CD3+CD4+CD8-CD45RO+ cells were sorted as the memory CD4+ T cells. The receptor was isolated from an adult in good health and CMV-seropositive. The chain carries TRBV28 and TRBJ1-3; D gene ambiguous. The sequencing input was memory CD4+ T cells from blood. The DNA for the CDR3 is TGTGCCAGCAGTTTGGAGGCATTCTCTGGAAACACCATATATTTT. Translated, it gives CASSLEAFSGNTIYF.